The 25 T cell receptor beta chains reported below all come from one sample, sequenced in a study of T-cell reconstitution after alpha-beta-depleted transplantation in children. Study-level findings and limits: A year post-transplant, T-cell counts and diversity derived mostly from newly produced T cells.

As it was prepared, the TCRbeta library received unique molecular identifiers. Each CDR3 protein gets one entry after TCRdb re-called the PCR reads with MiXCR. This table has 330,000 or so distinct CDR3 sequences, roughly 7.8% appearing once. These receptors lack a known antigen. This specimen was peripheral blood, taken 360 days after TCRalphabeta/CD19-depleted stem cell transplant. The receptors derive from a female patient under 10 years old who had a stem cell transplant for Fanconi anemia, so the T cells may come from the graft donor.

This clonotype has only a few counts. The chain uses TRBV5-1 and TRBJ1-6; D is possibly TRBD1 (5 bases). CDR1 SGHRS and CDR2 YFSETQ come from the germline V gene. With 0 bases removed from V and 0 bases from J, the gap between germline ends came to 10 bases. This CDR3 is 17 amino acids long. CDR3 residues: CASSLEGVSSYNSPLHF. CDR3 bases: TGCGCCAGCAGCTTGGAAGGGGTGAGCTCCTATAATTCACCCCTCCACTTT. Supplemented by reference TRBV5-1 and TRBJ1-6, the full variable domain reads KAGVTQTPRYLIKTRGQQVTLSCSPISGHRSVSWYQQTPGQGLQFLFEYFSETQRNKGNFPGRFSGRQFSNSRSEMNVSTLELGDSALYLCASSLEGVSSYNSPLHFGNGTRLTVT.

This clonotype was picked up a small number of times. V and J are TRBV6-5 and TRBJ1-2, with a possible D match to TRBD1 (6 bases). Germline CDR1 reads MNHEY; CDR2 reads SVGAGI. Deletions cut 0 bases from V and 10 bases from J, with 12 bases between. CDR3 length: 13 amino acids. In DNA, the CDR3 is TGTGCCAGCAGTTACTCTGGGGGCCTCGCCTACACCTTC. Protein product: CASSYSGGLAYTF.

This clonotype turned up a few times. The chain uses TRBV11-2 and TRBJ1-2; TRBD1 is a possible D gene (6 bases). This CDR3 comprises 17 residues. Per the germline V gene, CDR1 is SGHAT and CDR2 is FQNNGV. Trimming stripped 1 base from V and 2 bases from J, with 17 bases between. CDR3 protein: CASSLVAAGHKNYGYTF. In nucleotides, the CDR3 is TGTGCCAGCAGCTTAGTCGCAGCGGGACATAAGAACTATGGCTACACCTTC.

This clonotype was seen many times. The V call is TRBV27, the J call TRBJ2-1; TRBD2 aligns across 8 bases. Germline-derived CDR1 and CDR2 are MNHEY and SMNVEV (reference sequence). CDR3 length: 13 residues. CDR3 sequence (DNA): TGTACACAAGGGACTAGTCCTGGTTGTGAGCAGTTCTTC. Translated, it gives CTQGTSPGCEQFF.

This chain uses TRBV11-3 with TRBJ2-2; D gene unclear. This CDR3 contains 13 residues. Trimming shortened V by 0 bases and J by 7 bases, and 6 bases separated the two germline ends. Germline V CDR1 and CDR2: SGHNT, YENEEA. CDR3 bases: TGTGCCAGCAGCTTAGACGATGGCGGGGAGCTGTTTTTT. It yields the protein CASSLDDGGELFF.

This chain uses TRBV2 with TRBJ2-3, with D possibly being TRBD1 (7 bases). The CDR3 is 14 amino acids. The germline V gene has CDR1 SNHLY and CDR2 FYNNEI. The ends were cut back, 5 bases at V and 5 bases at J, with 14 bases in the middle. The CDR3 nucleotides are TGTGCCAGCAGTAACCTCAGGGGGGAAGATACGCAGTATTTT. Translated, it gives CASSNLRGEDTQYF. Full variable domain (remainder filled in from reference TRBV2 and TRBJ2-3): EPEVTQTPSHQVTQMGQEVILRCVPISNHLYFYWYRQILGQKVEFLVSFYNNEISEKSEIFDDQFSVERPDGSNFTLKIRSTKLEDSAMYFCASSNLRGEDTQYFGPGTRLTVL.

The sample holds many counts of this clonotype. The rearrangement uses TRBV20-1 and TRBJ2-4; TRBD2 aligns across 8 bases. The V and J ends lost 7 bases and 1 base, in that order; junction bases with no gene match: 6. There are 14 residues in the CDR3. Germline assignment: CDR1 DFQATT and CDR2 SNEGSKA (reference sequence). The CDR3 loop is CSGLSGGAKNIQYF. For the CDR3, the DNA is TGCAGTGGGCTAAGCGGGGGTGCCAAAAACATTCAGTACTTC.

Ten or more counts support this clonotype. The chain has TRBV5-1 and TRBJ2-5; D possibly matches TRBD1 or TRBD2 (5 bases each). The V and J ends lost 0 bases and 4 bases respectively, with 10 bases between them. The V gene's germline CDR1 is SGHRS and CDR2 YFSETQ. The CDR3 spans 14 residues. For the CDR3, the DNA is TGCGCCAGCAGCTTGGATCGGGGCACAGAGACCCAGTACTTC. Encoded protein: CASSLDRGTETQYF.

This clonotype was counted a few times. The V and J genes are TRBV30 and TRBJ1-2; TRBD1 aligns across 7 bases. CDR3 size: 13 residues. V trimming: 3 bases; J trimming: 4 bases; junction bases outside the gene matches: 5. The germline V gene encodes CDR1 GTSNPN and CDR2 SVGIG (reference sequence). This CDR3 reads CAWRKGQFYGYTF. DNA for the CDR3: TGTGCCTGGAGAAAGGGACAGTTCTATGGCTACACCTTC.

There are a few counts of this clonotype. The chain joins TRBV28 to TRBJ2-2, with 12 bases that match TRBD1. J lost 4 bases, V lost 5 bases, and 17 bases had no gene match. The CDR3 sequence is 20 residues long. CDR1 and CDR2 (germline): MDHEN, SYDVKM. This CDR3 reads CASSSKPGQGAVSPTGELFF. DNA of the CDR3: TGTGCCAGCAGTAGCAAACCGGGACAGGGGGCTGTTTCCCCCACCGGGGAGCTGTTTTTT.

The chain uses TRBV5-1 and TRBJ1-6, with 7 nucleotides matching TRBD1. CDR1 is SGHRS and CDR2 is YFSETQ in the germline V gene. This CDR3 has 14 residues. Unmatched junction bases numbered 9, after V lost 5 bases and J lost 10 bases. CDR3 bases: TGCGCCAGCAGTGGGGGGACAGAGGTCTCACCCCTCCACTTT. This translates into CASSGGTEVSPLHF. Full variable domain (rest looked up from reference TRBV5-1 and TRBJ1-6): KAGVTQTPRYLIKTRGQQVTLSCSPISGHRSVSWYQQTPGQGLQFLFEYFSETQRNKGNFPGRFSGRQFSNSRSEMNVSTLELGDSALYLCASSGGTEVSPLHFGNGTRLTVT.

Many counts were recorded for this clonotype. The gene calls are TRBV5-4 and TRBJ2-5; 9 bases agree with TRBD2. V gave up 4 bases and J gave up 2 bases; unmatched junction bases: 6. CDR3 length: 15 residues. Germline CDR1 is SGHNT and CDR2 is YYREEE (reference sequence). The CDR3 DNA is TGTGCCAGCAGCACGACCCTAGCGGGGCAAGAGACCCAGTACTTC. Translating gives CASSTTLAGQETQYF.

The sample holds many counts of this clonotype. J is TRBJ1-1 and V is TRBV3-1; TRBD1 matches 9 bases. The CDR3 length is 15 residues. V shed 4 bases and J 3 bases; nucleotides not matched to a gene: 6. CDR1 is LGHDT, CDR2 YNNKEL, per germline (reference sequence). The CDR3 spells CASSLQGAKDTEAFF. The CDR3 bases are TGTGCCAGCAGCCTACAGGGGGCGAAGGACACTGAAGCTTTCTTT. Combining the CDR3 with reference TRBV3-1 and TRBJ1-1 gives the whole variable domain DTAVSQTPKYLVTQMGNDKSIKCEQNLGHDTMYWYKQDSKKFLKIMFSYNNKELIINETVPNRFSPKSPDKAHLNLHINSLELGDSAVYFCASSLQGAKDTEAFFGQGTRLTVV.

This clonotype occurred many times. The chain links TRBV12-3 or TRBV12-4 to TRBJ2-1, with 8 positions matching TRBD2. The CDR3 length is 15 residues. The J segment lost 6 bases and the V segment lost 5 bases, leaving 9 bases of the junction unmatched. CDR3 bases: TGTGCCAGCAGTCTATTAGCGGGATTTGGCAATGAGCAGTTCTTC. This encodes CASSLLAGFGNEQFF.

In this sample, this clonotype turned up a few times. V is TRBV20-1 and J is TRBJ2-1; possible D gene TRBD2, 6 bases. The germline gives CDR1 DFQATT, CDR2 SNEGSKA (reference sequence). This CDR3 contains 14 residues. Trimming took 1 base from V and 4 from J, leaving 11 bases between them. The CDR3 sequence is CSARGALAYNEQFF. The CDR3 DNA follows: TGCAGTGCTAGAGGGGCACTAGCTTACAATGAGCAGTTCTTC.

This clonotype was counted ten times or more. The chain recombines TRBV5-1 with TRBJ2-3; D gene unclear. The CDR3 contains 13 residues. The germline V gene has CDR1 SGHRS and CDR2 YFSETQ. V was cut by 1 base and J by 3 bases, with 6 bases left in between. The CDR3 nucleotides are TGCGCCAGCAGCTTGATTCCGACAGATACGCAGTATTTT. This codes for CASSLIPTDTQYF.

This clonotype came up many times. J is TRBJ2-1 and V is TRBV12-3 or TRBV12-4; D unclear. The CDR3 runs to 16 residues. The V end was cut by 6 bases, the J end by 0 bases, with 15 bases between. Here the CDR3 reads CASSPLPRSSYNEQFF. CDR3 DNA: TGTGCCAGCAGCCCCCTACCTAGGAGCTCCTACAATGAGCAGTTCTTC.

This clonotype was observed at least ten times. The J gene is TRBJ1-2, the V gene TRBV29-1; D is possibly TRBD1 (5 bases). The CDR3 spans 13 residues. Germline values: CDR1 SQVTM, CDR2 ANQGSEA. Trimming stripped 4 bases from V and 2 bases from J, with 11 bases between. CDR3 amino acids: CSVVPGLNYGYTF. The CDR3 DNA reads TGCAGCGTTGTTCCGGGGCTGAACTATGGCTACACCTTC.

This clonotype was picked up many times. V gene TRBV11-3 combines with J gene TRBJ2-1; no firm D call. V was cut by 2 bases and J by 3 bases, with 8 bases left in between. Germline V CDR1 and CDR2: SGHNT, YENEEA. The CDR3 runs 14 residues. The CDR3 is CASSLRPYYNEQFF. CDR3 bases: TGTGCCAGCAGCTTACGTCCCTACTACAATGAGCAGTTCTTC.

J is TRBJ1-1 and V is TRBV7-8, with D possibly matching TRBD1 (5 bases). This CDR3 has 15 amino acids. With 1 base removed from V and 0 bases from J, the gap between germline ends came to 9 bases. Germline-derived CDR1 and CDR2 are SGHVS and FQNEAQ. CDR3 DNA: TGTGCCAGCAGCTTAGTGGGACTGATGAACACTGAAGCTTTCTTT. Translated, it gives CASSLVGLMNTEAFF.

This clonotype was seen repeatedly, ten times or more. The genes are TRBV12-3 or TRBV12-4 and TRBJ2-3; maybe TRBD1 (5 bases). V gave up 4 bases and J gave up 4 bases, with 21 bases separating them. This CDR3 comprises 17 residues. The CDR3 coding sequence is TGTGCCAGCAGTTATAACCTTAGGACACGTGTCGCAGATACGCAGTATTTT. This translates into CASSYNLRTRVADTQYF.

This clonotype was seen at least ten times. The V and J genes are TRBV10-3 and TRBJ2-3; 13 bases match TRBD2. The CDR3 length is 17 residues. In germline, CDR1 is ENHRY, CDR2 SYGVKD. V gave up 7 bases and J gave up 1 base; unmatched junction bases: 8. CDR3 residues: CAITRYGTSGGTDTQYF. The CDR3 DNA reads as TGTGCCATCACTCGCTATGGGACTAGCGGGGGCACAGATACGCAGTATTTT.

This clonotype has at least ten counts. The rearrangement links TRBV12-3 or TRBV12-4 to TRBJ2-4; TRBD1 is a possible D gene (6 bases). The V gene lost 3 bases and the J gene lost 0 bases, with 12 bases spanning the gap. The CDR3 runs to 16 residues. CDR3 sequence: CASSFWGLPAKNIQYF. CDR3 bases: TGTGCCAGCAGTTTTTGGGGGCTTCCAGCCAAAAACATTCAGTACTTC.

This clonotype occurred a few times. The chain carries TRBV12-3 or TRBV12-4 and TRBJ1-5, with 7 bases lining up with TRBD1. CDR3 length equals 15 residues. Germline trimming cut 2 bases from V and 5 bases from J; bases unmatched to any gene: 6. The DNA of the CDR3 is TGTGCCAGCAGTTTACGGGGGACAGCCGATCAGCCCCAGCATTTT. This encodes CASSLRGTADQPQHF.

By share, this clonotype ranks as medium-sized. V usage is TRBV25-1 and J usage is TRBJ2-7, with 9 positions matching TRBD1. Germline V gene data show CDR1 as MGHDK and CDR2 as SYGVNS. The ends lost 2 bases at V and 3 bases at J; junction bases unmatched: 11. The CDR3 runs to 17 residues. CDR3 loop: CASSEKLGGQGFYEQYF. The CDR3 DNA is TGTGCCAGCAGTGAAAAGTTGGGGGGACAGGGCTTCTACGAGCAGTACTTC.